The 2 T cell receptor beta chains below come from one sample, sequenced in a study of T-cell memory formation after mild COVID-19. Via MiXCR, TCRdb re-called the 5' RACE reads, giving one row per CDR3 protein. The profile shows 450,000 or so distinct CDR3 sequences, over 15% of them singletons. The sequencing sample was made of PBMCs or a T cell subset sorted from them (not recorded which). These receptors were taken from an adult woman who had mild COVID-19 (a few samples of this study predate the infection). Cell type and time point are not known.

The table lists this clonotype with a few counts. This chain links TRBV12-3 or TRBV12-4 with TRBJ2-4, with D tentatively TRBD1 (7 bases). CDR3 length: 15 amino acids. Trimming shortened V by 5 bases and J by 11 bases, and 22 bases separated the two germline ends. The CDR3 reads CASSQKQGPGGVQYF. CDR3 in DNA: TGTGCCAGCAGTCAGAAACAGGGGCCCGGGGGCGTTCAGTACTTC.

The chain has TRBV14 and TRBJ2-4, with a tentative D call TRBD2 (6 bases). The CDR3 loop spans 16 amino acids. With 4 bases removed from V and 0 bases from J, the gap between germline ends came to 13 bases. Germline V gives CDR1 SGHDN, CDR2 FVKESK. The CDR3 loop is CASSPHEAGAKNIQYF. CDR3 nucleotides: TGTGCCAGCAGCCCACACGAAGCGGGAGCCAAAAACATTCAGTACTTC.